This T cell receptor beta chain was captured by sequencing in a study of shared clonotypes between healthy human individuals. Study-wide results and limits: Among a few donors, 4.5% to 5.5% of naive CD4 clonotypes were found in common. Sampling covered nothing but blood. Tissue TCR repertoires likely differ from those found in blood.

Note on this clone: Antigen unknown.

This CDR3 has 16 amino acids. CDR1 LNHDA and CDR2 SQIVND come from the germline V gene (reference sequence). Unmatched junction bases numbered 9, after V lost 5 bases and J lost 0 bases. The assay was carried out at the deep level. Profiling relied on immunoSEQ multiplex PCR, and the TCRdb table lists in-frame clones only, not all of them. The table has about 600,000 clones, less than 98% seen once. This clonotype originated in a woman younger than 45 in good health. Sequenced material: naive CD4+ T cells sorted from blood. Subset described: CD45RA+ positively selected. The chain has TRBV19 and TRBJ2-7, with TRBD1 matching over 8 bases. Here the CDR3 reads CASSPAGTGSSYEQYF. The CDR3 DNA reads as TGTGCCAGTAGTCCAGCCGGGACAGGTAGCTCCTACGAGCAGTACTTC.